The T cell receptor (beta chain) under discussion was sequenced for a study of OX40 agonist ivuxolimab in advanced cancers. For the study in its entirety: Ivuxolimab was an agonistic, fully human IgG2 monoclonal antibody directed against OX40 (CD134), a costimulatory receptor. The purpose of peripheral TCRbeta sequencing was to test whether ivuxolimab changed TCR sequence diversity and led to clonal T-cell expansion. The paper reports the monotherapy dose-escalation portion (N ≈ 52 patients) of the phase I ivuxolimab trial. Partial responses were achieved by three dose-escalation patients, of whom one had hepatocellular carcinoma and two had cutaneous melanoma. In the dose-escalation cohort, 82.7% of patients were male, and the mean age was approximately 64 years, with a range of 23 to 79. Of the approximately 50 dose-escalation patients, hepatocellular carcinoma was present in about 20, melanoma in approximately 15, renal cell carcinoma in 9 and head and neck cancer in 9. Intravenous ivuxolimab was administered to patients every 2 weeks at six dose levels: 0.01, 0.1, 0.3, 1.5, 3 and 10 mg/kg. Prior anti-PD-1, anti-PD-L1 or anti-CTLA-4 therapy was permitted, and about 40% of dose-escalation patients had received checkpoint inhibitors.

Genomic DNA was extracted from sorted cells for sequencing of the TCRbeta CDR3 region. TCRbeta CDR3 regions were sequenced using the immunoSEQ Assay. In its TCRdb copy, this immuneACCESS table keeps in-frame sequences only and misses some clones. Where compared with another copy, unresolved V genes explain less than half of these, and the others have no known cause. This sample has about 66,000 clones in its table, and about nine tenths of those were observed once. About 8.2% of the sample is taken by the ten largest. Comments on this clone: Its antigen specificity is not known. No base qualities exist here, and no much larger clone lies one base off it.

Patients with a history of autoimmune disease or receiving systemic immunosuppression were excluded from the trial. Peripheral blood for TCR sequencing was drawn from every dose cohort at baseline, at cycle 4 day 1 and at cycle 7 day 1. Samples came from an open-label, multicenter, first-in-human phase I dose-escalation trial of ivuxolimab. The trial enrolled adults with locally advanced or metastatic head and neck squamous cell, hepatocellular, melanoma or renal cell carcinoma. Before TCR sequencing, CD4+ T cells and CD8+ T cells from peripheral blood were sorted into separate populations. Broad study findings and their caveats: Partial responders in the 0.1-3.0 mg/kg groups had among the lowest normalized peripheral clonal expansion, especially among CD8+ T cells. At doses of 0.1 to 3.0 mg/kg, clonal expansion of both CD4+ and CD8+ T cells in blood was seen between baseline and week 6. The antigen specificity of the clonally expanded peripheral T cells was not determined. Low levels of normalized T-cell clonal expansion were also seen in some patients who did not respond. After ivuxolimab, expanded clones were on average more numerous among CD8+ T cells than among CD4+ T cells.

This specimen was CD4+ or CD8+ T cells sorted from blood, taken in a trial of the OX40 agonist ivuxolimab. The TCR was taken from an adult with an advanced solid tumor such as melanoma, head and neck, liver or kidney cancer.

The CDR3 here reads CASVLARQETQYF. The bases are TGTGCCAGCGTTTTGGCGAGACAAGAGACCCAGTACTTC. The V gene is TRBV2 and the J gene is TRBJ2-5, with the D gene too uncertain to name. The CDR3, from cysteine to phenylalanine, totals 13 residues. CDR3 DNA is the only sequence kept; it has 39 bases, read in frame from the first base. V is shortened by 8 bases, J by 2 bases, and the region joining them spans 12 bases. CDR1 and CDR2 were assigned from the germline V gene as SNHLY and FYNNEI.